Included here is one T cell receptor beta chain sequence, with context. Germline V lookup: CDR1 MGHRA, CDR2 YSYEKL. Trimming pared 1 base from V and 3 bases from J, leaving 7 bases between. CDR3 length: 13 amino acids. Generated by immunoSEQ multiplex PCR, the TCRdb table keeps only in-frame clones and is missing some. The table has about 84,000 clones, around 93% seen once. The source of the sample is a study of technical replicates of blood from several donors. Material: T cells isolated from PBMCs. This chain uses TRBV4-1 with TRBJ2-7; D call uncertain. The TCR was taken from a human donor in good health. CDR3 sequence (DNA): TGCGCCAGCAGCCAAGGAAGGAGCTACGAGCAGTACTTC. This codes for CASSQGRSYEQYF.